Listed here is a single T cell receptor (beta chain). Its antigen is undetermined. Generated by immunoSEQ multiplex PCR, the TCRdb table keeps only in-frame clones and is missing some. The sample records about 36,000 clones, 77% being singletons. These data originate in a study of CD4 T cells in relation to SARS-CoV-2 and coronaviruses. For the study at large: PBMCs were cultured with antigen for 10 days before TCR beta sequencing.

V dropped 6 bases and J dropped 10; count of bases not matched to a gene: 7. The CDR3 totals 11 residues. Per germline, CDR1 DFQATT and CDR2 SNEGSKA (reference sequence). This rearrangement joins TRBV20-1 to TRBJ1-2, with 8 bases fitting TRBD1. The sequence was collected from an adult with COVID-19. Sequencing used memory CD4+ T cells from PBMCs, cultured in vitro. The CDR3 protein is CSAASGGDYTF. The CDR3 DNA is TGCAGTGCGGCCTCAGGGGGCGACTACACCTTC.